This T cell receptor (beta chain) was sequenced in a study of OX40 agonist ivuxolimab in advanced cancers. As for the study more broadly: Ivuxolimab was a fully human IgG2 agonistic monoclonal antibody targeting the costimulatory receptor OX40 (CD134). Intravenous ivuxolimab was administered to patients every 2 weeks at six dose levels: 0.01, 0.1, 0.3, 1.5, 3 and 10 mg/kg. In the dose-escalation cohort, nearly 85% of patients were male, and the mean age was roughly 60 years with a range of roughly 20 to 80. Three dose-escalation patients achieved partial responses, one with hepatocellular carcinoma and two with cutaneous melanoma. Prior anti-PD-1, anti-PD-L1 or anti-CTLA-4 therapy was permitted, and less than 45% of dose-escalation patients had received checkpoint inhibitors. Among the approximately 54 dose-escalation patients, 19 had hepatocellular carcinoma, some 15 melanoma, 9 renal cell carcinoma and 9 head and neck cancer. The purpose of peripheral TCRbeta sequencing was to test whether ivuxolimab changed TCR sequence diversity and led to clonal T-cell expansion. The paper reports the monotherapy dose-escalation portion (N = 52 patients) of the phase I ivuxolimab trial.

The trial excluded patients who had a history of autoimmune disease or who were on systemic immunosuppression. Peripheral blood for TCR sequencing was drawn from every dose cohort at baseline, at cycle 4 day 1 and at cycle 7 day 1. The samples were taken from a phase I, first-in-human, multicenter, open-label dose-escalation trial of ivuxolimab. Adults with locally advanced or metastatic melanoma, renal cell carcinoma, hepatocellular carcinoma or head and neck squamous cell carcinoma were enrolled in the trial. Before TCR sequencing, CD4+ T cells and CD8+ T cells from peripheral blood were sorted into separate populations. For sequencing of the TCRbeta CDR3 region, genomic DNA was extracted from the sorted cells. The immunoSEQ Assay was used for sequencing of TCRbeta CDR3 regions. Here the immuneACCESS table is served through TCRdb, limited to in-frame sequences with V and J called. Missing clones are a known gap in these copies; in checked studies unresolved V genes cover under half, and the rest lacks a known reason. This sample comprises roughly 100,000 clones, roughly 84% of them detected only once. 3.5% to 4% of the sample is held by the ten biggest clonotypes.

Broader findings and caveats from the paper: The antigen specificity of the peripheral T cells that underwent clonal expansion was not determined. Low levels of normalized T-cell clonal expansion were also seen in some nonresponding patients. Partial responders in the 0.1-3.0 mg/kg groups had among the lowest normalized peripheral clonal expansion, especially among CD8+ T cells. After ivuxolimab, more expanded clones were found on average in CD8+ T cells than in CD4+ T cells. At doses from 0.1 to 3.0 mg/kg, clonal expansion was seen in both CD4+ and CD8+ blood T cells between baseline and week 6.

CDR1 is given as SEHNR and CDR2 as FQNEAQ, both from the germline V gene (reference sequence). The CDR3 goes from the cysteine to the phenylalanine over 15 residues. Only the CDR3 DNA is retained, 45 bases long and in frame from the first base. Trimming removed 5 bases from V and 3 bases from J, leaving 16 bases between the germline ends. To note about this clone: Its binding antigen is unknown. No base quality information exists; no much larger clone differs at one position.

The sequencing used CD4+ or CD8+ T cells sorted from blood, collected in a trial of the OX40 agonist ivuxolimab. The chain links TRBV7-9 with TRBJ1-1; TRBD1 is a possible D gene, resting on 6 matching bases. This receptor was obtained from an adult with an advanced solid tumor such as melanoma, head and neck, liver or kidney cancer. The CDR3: CASSRTGTTYTEAFF. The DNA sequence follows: TGTGCCAGCAGCCGAACCGGGACAACCTACACTGAAGCTTTCTTT.